This T cell receptor beta chain was captured in a study of cytomegalovirus exposure and HLA in healthy donors. Findings and limits, study-wide: Researchers reported from a later analysis that most CMV-associated TCR beta chains appeared HLA-restricted.

PCR primers comprised 60 Vbeta and 13 Jbeta primers. Some clones are missing from TCRdb's copy, which holds only in-frame ones; the method was immunoSEQ multiplex PCR. The table records about 210,000 clones, about four fifths of them present only once. Germline-derived CDR1 and CDR2 are GTSNPN and SVGIG (reference sequence). The junction had 1 base not matched to a gene; V was cut back by 4 bases and J by 2 bases. The CDR3 loop spans 14 amino acids. About this clone: The antigen is unknown.

The TCR originated in a man aged 40-55 years in good health and CMV-seropositive. This chain joins TRBV30 and TRBJ2-7, with 14 nucleotides matching TRBD2. Input material: PBMCs. Written as DNA, the CDR3 is TGTGCCTGGAAGGGACTAGCGGGGGCCTACGAGCAGTACTTC. It translates to CAWKGLAGAYEQYF.